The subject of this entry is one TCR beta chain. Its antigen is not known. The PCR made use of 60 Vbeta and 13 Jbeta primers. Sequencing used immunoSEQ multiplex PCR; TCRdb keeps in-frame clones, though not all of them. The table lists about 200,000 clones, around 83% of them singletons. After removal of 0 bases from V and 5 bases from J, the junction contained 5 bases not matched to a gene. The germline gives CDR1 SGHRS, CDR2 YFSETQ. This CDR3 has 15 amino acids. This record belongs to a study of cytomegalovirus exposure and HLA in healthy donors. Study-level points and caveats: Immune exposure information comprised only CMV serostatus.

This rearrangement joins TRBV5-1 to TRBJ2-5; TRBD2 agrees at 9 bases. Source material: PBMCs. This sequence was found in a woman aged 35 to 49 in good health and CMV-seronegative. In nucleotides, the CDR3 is TGCGCCAGCAGCTTGGGTAGCGGGAGTTGGGAGACCCAGTACTTC. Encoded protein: CASSLGSGSWETQYF.